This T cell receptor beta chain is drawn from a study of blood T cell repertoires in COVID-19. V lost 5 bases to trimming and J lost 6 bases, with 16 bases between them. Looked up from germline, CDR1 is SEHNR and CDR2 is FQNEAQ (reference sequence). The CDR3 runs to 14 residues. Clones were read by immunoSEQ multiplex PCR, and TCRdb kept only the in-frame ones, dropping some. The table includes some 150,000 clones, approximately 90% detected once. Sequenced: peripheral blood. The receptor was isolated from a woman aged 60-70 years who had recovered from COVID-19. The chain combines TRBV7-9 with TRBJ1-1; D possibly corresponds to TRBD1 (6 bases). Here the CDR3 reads CASSHSTGFPEAFF. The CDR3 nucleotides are TGTGCCAGCAGCCACTCAACAGGGTTCCCTGAAGCTTTCTTT.